Given below is one T cell receptor beta chain in context. Per the authors' pipeline: Amplification from reference gene primers served as the basis for estimated nucleated cell counts. Some clones are missing from TCRdb's copy, which holds only in-frame ones; the method was immunoSEQ multiplex PCR. V and J calls and clone size are copied from that table; D and trimming were computed from the DNA. The sample contains around 75,000 clones, about 90% of which appear only once. These data come from a study of blood T cell repertoires in COVID-19. Study as a whole: Whether acute or convalescent, the COVID-19 samples came from the United States, Italy and Spain.

J was trimmed by 0 bases and V by 4 bases; bases with no gene match: 3. Per the germline V gene, CDR1 is KGHSH and CDR2 is LQKENI. The CDR3 spans 16 residues. The chain joins TRBV18 to TRBJ2-6; TRBD1 matches at 7 bases. This TCR derives from a human donor in a cohort sampled during active COVID-19. Sample: peripheral blood. The CDR3 reads CASSLGTASGANVLTF. The CDR3 DNA reads as TGTGCCAGCTCACTTGGGACAGCCTCTGGGGCCAACGTCCTGACTTTC.